The present T cell receptor (beta chain) was sequenced within a study of human T cells and chemical hapten exposure (dated by TCRdb to the early 2020s). With regard to the full study: For sensitization, 2% DPC in acetone was applied to a roughly 2 cm by roughly 2 cm area of upper inner arm skin. Throughout the study period of roughly five months, patients also received therapeutic DPC doses to the scalp every week. Patch tests used Finn chambers with 0.01% DPC on the upper back, scored after 6 days by International Contact Dermatitis Research Group standards. The patient cohort, mostly female, included alopecia areata with under or over 50% scalp involvement, alopecia totalis and alopecia universalis. The libraries were sequenced as a pool, and the TCR yield per sample differed mostly because of small variations in library volumes within the pool. In alopecia patients, the study followed how the peripheral blood TCR repertoire changed in vivo over primary and secondary sensitization to diphenylcyclopropenone (DPC), a hapten. Blood was sampled from patients pre-sensitization (week 0) and at 2, 6 and about 24 weeks after DPC sensitization. Approximately 28 alopecia patients gave blood for TCR sequencing at one to four time points (pre-sensitization, 2, 6 and 24 weeks).

The protocol used for the library was RACE. The sample was run on a NextSeq 500. Library preparation attached unique molecular identifiers to individual cDNA molecules for quantitative, reproducible TCR counting. From each blood RNA sample, both TCR alpha and TCR beta chains were sequenced. Per the source publication's procedure: A median of about 87,000 TCRs per sample was observed, with a range of about 20,000 to 750,000. V, J and CDR3 annotation of the TCR reads was carried out using the Decombinator software suite. Every sample was subsampled to the same number of TCRs (28,000) for the PS versus PT1 abundance plots. TCRs were defined as expanded if absent before sensitization and observed at least eight times at the 2-week time point. TCRdb handled the public reads itself, with Q25 trimming in fastp and clone calling in MiXCR, and kept productive beta chains. Here each entry gathers all rows of one CDR3 protein and keeps the most common genes and DNA. What appears here as the V and J calls and clone size reflects TCRdb's work, not the paper's. Counted in this sample were under 130,000 distinct CDR3 sequences; approximately 9.9% of them appeared once. Approximately 4% of the sample belongs to the ten largest clones.

General findings and caveats noted by the study authors: The number of PT1 expanded TCRs positively correlated with patch test score, significant at thresholds 8, 16 and 32 but not 4. No change with DPC sensitization was found in the number of TCRs above 1 in 1000 frequency, and no evidence of global repertoire structure alterations was found. Significantly more large CDR3 similarity clusters were formed by expanded TCRs than by pre-sensitization or healthy control sets, consistent with antigen-driven responses. All patients had alopecia, a presumed autoimmune disease, so their immune response might differ from that of healthy individuals. After repeated subsampling, the strength of the expansion versus patch-test correlation and the threshold at which it became significant changed.

Sample time point, as interpreted from the label and publication: patch test 1, 2 weeks after DPC sensitization. The treatment or condition label, read with the paper, signifies: therapeutic diphenylcyclopropenone sensitization with weekly scalp DPC. At every patch-test visit, the blood draw took place before the patch test was put on. To be eligible, patients had to be aged 18 to 70, diagnosed with alopecia and judged suitable for DPC therapy, while pregnant patients were excluded. Total RNA was extracted from unfractionated whole blood collected in Tempus Blood RNA tubes. Worth noting for this clonotype: Its target antigen remains unknown. Base qualities are not recorded, but no much larger clone differs from it by a single base.

The germline V and J ends show losses of 3 bases and 6 bases respectively, and no gene match explains 4 bases of the junction. The CDR3 spans 15 residues, from the cysteine through the phenylalanine. Only CDR3 DNA remains: 45 bases, in frame from the first base. The germline V gene (reference sequence) gives CDR1 as LNHDA and CDR2 as SQIVND. The specimen comprised whole blood, sampled in connection with sensitization to the hapten diphenylcyclopropenone (DPC). Here the chain combines TRBV19 and TRBJ2-2, with 10 bases aligning to TRBD2. This receptor was obtained from a middle-aged woman with alopecia areata. Some clones in this sample may be carry-over from other donors' samples. The CDR3 reads CASSMSGTSAGELFF. The DNA reads as follows: TGTGCCAGTAGTATGTCCGGGACTAGCGCCGGGGAGCTGTTTTTT.